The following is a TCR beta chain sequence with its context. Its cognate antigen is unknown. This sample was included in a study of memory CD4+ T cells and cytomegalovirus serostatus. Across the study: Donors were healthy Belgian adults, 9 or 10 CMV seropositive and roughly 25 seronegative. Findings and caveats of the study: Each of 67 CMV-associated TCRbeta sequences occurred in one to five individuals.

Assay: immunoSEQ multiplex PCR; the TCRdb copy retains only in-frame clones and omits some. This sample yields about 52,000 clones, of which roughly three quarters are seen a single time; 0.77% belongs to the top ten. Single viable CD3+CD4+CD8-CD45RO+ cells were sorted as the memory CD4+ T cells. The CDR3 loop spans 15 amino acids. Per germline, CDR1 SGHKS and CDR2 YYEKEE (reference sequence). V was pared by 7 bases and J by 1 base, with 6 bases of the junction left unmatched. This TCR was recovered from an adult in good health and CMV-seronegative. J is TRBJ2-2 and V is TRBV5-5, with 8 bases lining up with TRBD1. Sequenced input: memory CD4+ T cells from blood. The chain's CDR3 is CASGWTGKNTGELFF. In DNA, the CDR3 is TGTGCCAGCGGGTGGACAGGGAAGAACACCGGGGAGCTGTTTTTT.